These T cell receptor beta chains were read from a single sample in a study of shared clonotypes between healthy human individuals. Data came from immunoSEQ multiplex PCR; TCRdb stores just in-frame clones and leaves some out. The sample includes about 680,000 clones, about 91% seen only once; the top ten take approximately 22%. Sequences were obtained from naive CD8+ T cells sorted from blood. All receptors come from a man aged 25-45 years in good health. Each CDR3 is given with its conserved first and last residue. Fields, in order: J gene, V gene, clone size, D gene, CDR3 protein, CDR3 DNA. The D gene is left open where the match is weak. Rows may omit the clone size; those that give it use once, few, many or a size class.

TRBJ2-5,TRBV10-3,-,-,CAISESGTQYF,TGTGCCATCAGTGAGTCGGGGACCCAGTACTTC
TRBJ2-7,TRBV5-1,-,TRBD1,CASSSGQGLYEQYF,TGCGCCAGCAGCTCCGGACAGGGGCTCTACGAGCAGTACTTC
TRBJ2-7,TRBV28,-,-,CASSLRVHGYEQYF,TGTGCCAGCAGTTTGAGGGTCCATGGCTACGAGCAGTACTTC
TRBJ2-1,TRBV15,-,-,CATSIRRNEQFF,TGTGCCACCAGCATCAGGAGGAATGAGCAGTTCTTC
TRBJ2-6,TRBV19,-,-,CASSMELWSSGANVLTF,TGTGCCAGTAGTATGGAGTTGTGGAGCTCTGGGGCCAACGTCCTGACTTTC
TRBJ2-1,TRBV6-5,-,-,CASSPSWRNEQFF,TGTGCCAGCAGTCCATCATGGCGGAATGAGCAGTTCTTC
TRBJ1-1,TRBV6-1,-,-,CASSGGDLTSVEAFF,TGTGCCAGCAGTGGGGGGGACTTAACATCGGTGGAAGCTTTCTTT
TRBJ2-3,TRBV7-9,once,-,CASTTEWDTQYF,TGTGCCAGCACCACCGAATGGGATACGCAGTATTTT
TRBJ2-7,TRBV27,-,-,CASSFGRGGYEQYF,TGTGCCAGCAGTTTCGGCAGGGGCGGGTACGAGCAGTACTTC
TRBJ2-7,TRBV15,once,-,CATSRDRSTGGMSSLGLEYF,TGTGCCACCAGCAGAGATCGGTCGACAGGAGGGATGAGCAGTTTGGGGTTGGAGTACTTC
TRBJ2-5,TRBV5-4,-,-,CASSEDRTEETQYF,TGTGCCAGCAGCGAGGACAGAACCGAAGAGACCCAGTACTTC
TRBJ2-7,TRBV19,-,-,CASSPVGSWSYEQYF,TGTGCCAGTAGCCCCGTCGGTTCGTGGTCCTACGAGCAGTACTTC
TRBJ1-5,TRBV10-3,once,-,CAIGDPVANQPQHF,TGTGCCATCGGGGATCCAGTGGCGAATCAGCCCCAGCATTTT
TRBJ2-3,TRBV7-3,-,TRBD2,CASSPTSGRAADTQYF,TGTGCCAGCAGCCCTACTAGCGGGAGGGCCGCAGATACGCAGTATTTT
TRBJ1-1,TRBV9,-,-,CASSVVTGTTGSEAFF,TGTGCCAGCAGCGTAGTAACGGGGACTACGGGCAGCGAAGCTTTCTTT
TRBJ2-5,TRBV7-6,-,-,CASSLDGEGLSQETQYF,TGTGCCAGCAGCTTAGATGGTGAAGGCCTGAGCCAAGAGACCCAGTACTTC
TRBJ2-7,TRBV19,-,TRBD2,CASTGHSAGVYGYEQYF,TGTGCCAGTACCGGGCACTCGGCGGGAGTATATGGGTACGAGCAGTACTTC
TRBJ2-7,TRBV6-5,-,TRBD1,CASIGQGRYEQYF,TGTGCCAGCATCGGACAGGGGCGCTACGAGCAGTACTTC
TRBJ1-2,TRBV5-1,-,-,CASSAEVPIYGYTF,TGCGCCAGCAGCGCGGAGGTTCCCATCTATGGCTACACCTTC
TRBJ1-4,TRBV12-2,-,-,CASQYGQGASEKLFF,TGTGCAAGTCAATACGGACAGGGGGCTAGTGAAAAACTGTTTTTT
TRBJ2-4,TRBV25-1,-,-,CASSDHLGAKNIQYF,TGTGCCAGCAGTGACCACCTCGGAGCCAAAAACATTCAGTACTTC
TRBJ1-2,TRBV9,-,-,CASSRTGTLDGYTF,TGTGCCAGCAGCAGAACCGGGACATTGGACGGCTACACCTTC
TRBJ2-7,TRBV5-4,-,TRBD2,CASSSSGDPREQYF,TGTGCCAGCAGCTCTAGCGGGGATCCTAGGGAGCAGTACTTC
TRBJ2-1,TRBV7-8,-,TRBD1,CASSPLTGLNNEQFF,TGTGCCAGCAGCCCGCTGACAGGGCTGAACAATGAGCAGTTCTTC
TRBJ2-7,TRBV6-5,-,TRBD1,CASSPGQGVIYEQYF,TGTGCCTCCTCTCCGGGACAGGGGGTTATTTACGAGCAGTACTTC
TRBJ2-1,TRBV7-9,-,-,CASSLPAGEQFF,TGTGCCAGCAGCTTACCGGCGGGAGAGCAGTTCTTC
TRBJ2-4,TRBV27,-,TRBD1,CASSRPSTGTNIQYF,TGTGCCAGCAGCCGACCTTCGACAGGGACCAACATTCAGTACTTC
TRBJ2-5,TRBV27,-,-,CASAARPEQTQYF,TGTGCCAGCGCGGCGAGGCCAGAGCAGACCCAGTACTTC
TRBJ1-4,TRBV15,-,-,CATRALGEKLFF,TGTGCCACCCGGGCCCTCGGGGAAAAACTGTTTTTT
TRBJ2-7,TRBV11-2,-,-,CASMGKFGSYEQYF,TGTGCCAGCATGGGGAAGTTTGGATCCTACGAGCAGTACTTC
TRBJ2-5,TRBV7-9,once,-,CASSSSGQETQYF,TGTGCCAGCAGCTCTTCGGGCCAAGAGACCCAGTACTTC
TRBJ2-7,TRBV5-4,-,TRBD1,CASSLGDRGLQDYEQYF,TGTGCCAGCAGCTTGGGGGACAGGGGACTACAAGACTACGAGCAGTACTTC
TRBJ2-7,TRBV7-8,once,-,CASSLEVYEQYF,TGTGCCAGCAGCTTAGAGGTTTACGAGCAGTACTTC
TRBJ2-3,TRBV5-1,-,-,CASSPTGPVDTQYF,TGCGCCAGCAGCCCCACTGGCCCCGTGGATACGCAGTATTTT
TRBJ2-5,TRBV7-9,-,-,CASSLTEQTQYF,TGTGCCAGCAGCTTAACCGAGCAGACCCAGTACTTC
TRBJ2-1,TRBV18,few,-,CASKAPQLDEQFF,TGTGCCAGCAAGGCTCCTCAACTCGATGAGCAGTTCTTC
TRBJ1-5,TRBV6-1,few,-,CASSAGAGDSNQPQHF,TGTGCCAGCAGTGCAGGGGCCGGAGATAGCAATCAGCCCCAGCATTTT
TRBJ2-7,TRBV11-2,-,-,CASSQRSSSSEQYF,TGTGCCAGCAGCCAGAGGTCTAGTTCTAGCGAGCAGTACTTC
TRBJ2-1,TRBV4-1,-,-,CASSHYPNEQFF,TGCGCCAGCAGCCACTATCCCAATGAGCAGTTCTTC
TRBJ2-2,TRBV4-1,once,TRBD2,CASSHGTSGRMELFF,TGCGCCAGCAGCCACGGGACTAGCGGGAGGATGGAGCTGTTTTTT